Listed below are T cell receptor beta chains from one sample, sequenced in a study of IL-17A CD8 T cells in psoriatic arthritis synovium. Method: immunoSEQ multiplex PCR; TCRdb's copy keeps in-frame clones and lacks some. The sample records about 1,300 clones, about two thirds being singletons. The sequenced sample was IL-17A+ (IFN-gamma+/-) memory CD8+ T cells from synovial fluid. The source of these receptors is a human donor with psoriatic arthritis. Each CDR3 is given with its conserved first and last residue.

V	J	CDR3
TRBV4-2	TRBJ2-7	CASSHREQGEYEQYF
TRBV9	TRBJ2-7	CASSVGAGSYEQYF
TRBV2	TRBJ1-5	CASRERNQPQHF
TRBV6-5	TRBJ1-2	CASGSYGYTF
TRBV5-5	TRBJ1-2	CASSLGTYGYTF
TRBV5-6	TRBJ1-3	CASSFGQGAYGNTIYF
TRBV5-8	TRBJ1-6	CASSLGQISSYNSPLHF
TRBV19	TRBJ1-1	CASSIGRTRENTEAFF
TRBV11-2	TRBJ2-5	CASSLVGRAQETQYF
TRBV4-1	TRBJ1-4	CASSLGQGLMANEKLFF
TRBV14	TRBJ2-7	CASSQIGQGAYEQYF
TRBV7-9	TRBJ2-3	CASRPGTSGGARADTQYF
TRBV11-3	TRBJ2-1	CASSPRRAYNEQFF
TRBV10-1	TRBJ2-3	CASSAGGVTDTQYF
TRBV9	TRBJ2-7	CASSVGPVISYEQYF
TRBV28	TRBJ2-6	CASSYQGAGANVLTF
TRBV5-6	TRBJ2-5	CASSFDQETQYF
TRBV6-1	TRBJ2-3	CASRGLAGGPDTQYF
TRBV4-2	TRBJ2-3	CASSPNRDTDTQYF
TRBV7-6	TRBJ2-7	CASSPGGRGAIYEQYF
TRBV6-5	TRBJ2-5	CASRDPGPLVMAQYF
TRBV6-1	TRBJ2-7	CASMDRYSYEQYF
TRBV9	TRBJ2-1	CASSGISGRKGDNEQFF
TRBV7-9	TRBJ2-3	CASSLASTSTDTQYF
TRBV7-9	TRBJ2-7	CASSLGGGAYEQYF
TRBV9	TRBJ1-1	CASSPEGATEAFF
TRBV6-1	TRBJ2-7	CASSEAAGPYEQYF
TRBV4-2	TRBJ1-2	CASSIDYGYTF
TRBV18	TRBJ2-3	CASSPTSSGGDTQYF
TRBV7-9	TRBJ2-7	CASSLGKTGYEQYF
TRBV19	TRBJ2-1	CASSIGTVMGYNEQFF
TRBV21-1	TRBJ1-5	CASSNKCRGRNQPQHF
TRBV4-1	TRBJ2-1	CASSSVTFNNEQFF
TRBV10-1	TRBJ2-2	CASSDRGSGELFF
TRBV11-3	TRBJ2-5	CASSLGDGQMEETQYF
TRBV11-2	TRBJ2-7	CASSGSVVAYEQYF
TRBV19	TRBJ1-2	CASSILGGVGYTF